A single sample is the source of the 14 T cell receptor beta chains below, sequenced in a study of blood T cell repertoires in COVID-19. The method was immunoSEQ multiplex PCR; TCRdb's version includes in-frame clones alone and lacks a portion of them. Among some 360,000 clones listed, 88% were seen once. Sequenced: PBMCs or T cells enriched from blood (not recorded which). These receptors were obtained from a woman aged 30 to 39 who had been exposed to COVID-19.

The chain combines TRBV7-3 with TRBJ2-7; 9 bases match TRBD1. Per the germline V gene, CDR1 is SGHTA and CDR2 is FQGTGA. With V trimmed by 1 base and J by 7 bases, 8 bases remained unmatched. This CDR3 has 15 amino acids. As DNA, the CDR3 is TGTGCCAGCAGCTTAATTCGGACAGGGGTAAGGGAGCAGTACTTC. Amino acids: CASSLIRTGVREQYF.

The rearrangement joins TRBV12-5 to TRBJ2-7; 14 bases fit TRBD2. In germline, CDR1 is LGHNT, CDR2 FRNRAP. V trimming: 6 bases; J trimming: 0 bases; junction bases outside the gene matches: 16. CDR3 length: 20 amino acids. The CDR3 loop reads CASGLVPKGLAGDPSYEQYF. The CDR3 coding sequence is TGTGCTAGTGGCTTAGTCCCCAAGGGACTAGCGGGGGATCCCTCCTACGAGCAGTACTTC.

The chain employs TRBV6-5 and TRBJ2-7; maybe TRBD2 (6 bases). CDR1 and CDR2 (germline): MNHEY, SVGAGI. Trimming shortened V by 5 bases and J by 3 bases, and 14 bases separated the two germline ends. The CDR3 consists of 14 residues. The CDR3 DNA sequence: TGTGCCAGCAGTCCCGAAAGGCGGGACTACGAGCAGTACTTC. Encoded protein: CASSPERRDYEQYF.

The CDR3 is CASSSRTGDGNTIYF. CDR3 sequence (DNA): TGTGCCAGCAGCTCCCGGACAGGGGACGGAAACACCATATATTTT. The rearrangement uses TRBV11-3 and TRBJ1-3; 9 nucleotides align to TRBD1. From germline, CDR1 is SGHNT and CDR2 YENEEA. The V segment lost 4 bases and the J segment 4 bases; nucleotides outside the gene matches: 5. This CDR3 is built from 15 residues.

This clone was detected a few times. The genes are TRBV6-5 and TRBJ1-5, with TRBD1 matching over 8 bases. This CDR3 is built from 15 residues. The V segment lost 6 bases and the J segment 6 bases; nucleotides outside the gene matches: 10. The V gene's germline CDR1 is MNHEY and CDR2 SVGAGI. This CDR3 reads CASRPGQGQSQPQHF. CDR3 coding DNA: TGTGCCAGCAGACCCGGACAGGGCCAAAGTCAGCCCCAGCATTTT.

The chain employs TRBV5-1 and TRBJ2-7; TRBD1 aligns across 9 bases. V was pared by 4 bases and J by 5 bases, with 16 bases of the junction left unmatched. Germline V gives CDR1 SGHRS, CDR2 YFSETQ. This CDR3 is built from 17 residues. The CDR3 DNA reads as TGCGCCAGCAGCCGAGTGACCTTACAGGGGGCGTGGGACGAGCAGTACTTC. Its protein product is CASSRVTLQGAWDEQYF. Combining the CDR3 with reference TRBV5-1 and TRBJ2-7 gives the whole variable domain KAGVTQTPRYLIKTRGQQVTLSCSPISGHRSVSWYQQTPGQGLQFLFEYFSETQRNKGNFPGRFSGRQFSNSRSEMNVSTLELGDSALYLCASSRVTLQGAWDEQYFGPGTRLTVT.

This sequence joins TRBV19 and TRBJ2-4; 14 bases are a match to TRBD2. The V gene's germline CDR1 is LNHDA and CDR2 SQIVND (reference sequence). The V segment lost 8 bases and the J segment 5 bases; nucleotides outside the gene matches: 14. The CDR3 runs 18 residues. DNA for the CDR3: TGTGCCAGTCAGCCCCTCCCGGGACTAGCGGGAGCTGAAAACATTCAGTACTTC. Its translation is CASQPLPGLAGAENIQYF.

The CDR3 region has the DNA TGTGCCAGCAGCCCAACAGCGGGAGCGGCTTACGAGCAGTACTTC. Its translation is CASSPTAGAAYEQYF. The V and J genes are TRBV11-2 and TRBJ2-7; 8 bases align to TRBD2. CDR1 SGHAT and CDR2 FQNNGV come from the germline V gene. The CDR3 totals 15 residues. J gave up 4 bases and V 5 bases, and 10 bases lay outside the gene matches. The whole variable domain, remainder taken from reference TRBV11-2 and TRBJ2-7, is EAGVAQSPRYKIIEKRQSVAFWCNPISGHATLYWYQQILGQGPKLLIQFQNNGVVDDSQLPKDRFSAERLKGVDSTLKIQPAKLEDSAVYLCASSPTAGAAYEQYFGPGTRLTVT.

This chain joins TRBV24-1 and TRBJ1-1, with D possibly being TRBD1 (6 bases). The CDR3 length is 14 residues. Germline values: CDR1 KGHDR, CDR2 SFDVKD. Trimming took 7 bases from V and 3 from J, leaving 14 bases between them. CDR3 loop: CATRPPNRDTEAFF. The CDR3 DNA reads as TGTGCCACCAGACCTCCGAACAGGGACACTGAAGCTTTCTTT.

J is TRBJ2-3 and V is TRBV5-6; a weak D match, TRBD1 (5 bases). Germline V gene sequence: CDR1 SGHDT, CDR2 YYEEEE. V dropped 1 base and J dropped 2 bases, with 14 bases sitting between them. The CDR3 length is 16 residues. The CDR3 DNA follows: TGTGCCAGCAGCTTGCCCCCGAACAGGAACACAGATACGCAGTATTTT. Protein product: CASSLPPNRNTDTQYF.

The gene calls are TRBV7-9 and TRBJ2-1; 10 nucleotides line up with TRBD2. Trimming took 1 base from V and 7 from J; bases not matched to a gene: 7. From germline, CDR1 is SEHNR and CDR2 FQNEAQ (reference sequence). The CDR3 spans 16 residues. The CDR3 loop reads CASSLEVAGGYNEQFF. CDR3 in DNA: TGTGCCAGCAGCTTAGAGGTAGCGGGAGGTTATAATGAGCAGTTCTTC.

The chain has TRBV28 and TRBJ2-3, with TRBD1 matching over 9 bases. The germline V gene has CDR1 MDHEN and CDR2 SYDVKM. V trimming: 8 bases; J trimming: 3 bases; junction bases outside the gene matches: 12. The CDR3 is 16 residues long. The CDR3 reads CASGSHTGGATDTQYF. The CDR3 DNA reads as TGTGCCAGCGGGTCGCACACAGGGGGCGCGACAGATACGCAGTATTTT.

The J gene is TRBJ2-4, the V gene TRBV18; 14 nucleotides align to TRBD2. Germline V gives CDR1 KGHSH, CDR2 LQKENI. With V trimmed by 5 bases and J by 1 base, 7 bases remained unmatched. This CDR3 has 18 amino acids. The CDR3: CASSMRLAGGWAKNIQYF. CDR3 DNA sequence: TGTGCCAGCTCAATGCGACTAGCGGGAGGGTGGGCCAAAAACATTCAGTACTTC. Combining the CDR3 with reference TRBV18 and TRBJ2-4 gives the whole variable domain NAGVMQNPRHLVRRRGQEARLRCSPMKGHSHVYWYRQLPEEGLKFMVYLQKENIIDESGMPKERFSAEFPKEGPSILRIQQVVRGDSAAYFCASSMRLAGGWAKNIQYFGAGTRLSVL.

V and J are TRBV4-2 and TRBJ1-4, with TRBD1 matching over 12 bases. V lost 1 base and J lost 7; bases outside the gene matches: 7. In germline, CDR1 is LGHNA, CDR2 YNFKEQ. This CDR3 region has 17 residues. The CDR3 is CASSQGGQGARGEKLFF. CDR3 nucleotides: TGTGCCAGCAGCCAAGGGGGACAGGGGGCGCGGGGTGAAAAACTGTTTTTT.